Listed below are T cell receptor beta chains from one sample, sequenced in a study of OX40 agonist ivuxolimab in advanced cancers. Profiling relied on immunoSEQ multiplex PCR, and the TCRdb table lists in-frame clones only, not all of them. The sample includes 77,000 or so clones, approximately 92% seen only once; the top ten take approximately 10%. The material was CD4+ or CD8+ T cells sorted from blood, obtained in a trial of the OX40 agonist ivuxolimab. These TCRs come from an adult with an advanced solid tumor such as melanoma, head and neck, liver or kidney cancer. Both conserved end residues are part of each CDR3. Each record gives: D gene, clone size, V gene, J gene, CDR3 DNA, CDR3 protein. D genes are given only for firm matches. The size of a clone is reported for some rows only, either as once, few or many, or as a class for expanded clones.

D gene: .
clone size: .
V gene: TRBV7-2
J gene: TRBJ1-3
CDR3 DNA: TGTGCCAGCAGCCGTCGGGACGGTGGAAACACCATATATTTT
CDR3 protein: CASSRRDGGNTIYF

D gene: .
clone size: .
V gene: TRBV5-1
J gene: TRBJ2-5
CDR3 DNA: TGCGCCAGCAGCTGGGCAGGAGCTATTGGAGAGACCCAGTACTTC
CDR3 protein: CASSWAGAIGETQYF

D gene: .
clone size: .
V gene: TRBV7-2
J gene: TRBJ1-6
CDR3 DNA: TGTGCCAGCAGCTTAAGGATCCAAAGCTCCTATAATTCACCCCTCCACTTT
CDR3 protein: CASSLRIQSSYNSPLHF

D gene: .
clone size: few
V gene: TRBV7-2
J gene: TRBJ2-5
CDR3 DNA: TGTGCCAGCAGCTTATCACTAGGGGAGACCCAGTACTTC
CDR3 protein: CASSLSLGETQYF

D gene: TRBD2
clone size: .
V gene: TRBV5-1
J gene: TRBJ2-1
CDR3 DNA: TGCGCCAGCAGCTTAGAGACTAGCGGGGGTGATGAGCAGTTCTTC
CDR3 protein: CASSLETSGGDEQFF

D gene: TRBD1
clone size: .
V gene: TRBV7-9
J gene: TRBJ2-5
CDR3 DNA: TGTGCCAGCAGCTCCCCGGAGACAGGGTTAGAGACCCAGTACTTC
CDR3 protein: CASSSPETGLETQYF

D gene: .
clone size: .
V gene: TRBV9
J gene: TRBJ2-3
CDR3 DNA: TGTGCCAGCAGCGTAGGGGCCATACGCACAGATACGCAGTATTTT
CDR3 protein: CASSVGAIRTDTQYF

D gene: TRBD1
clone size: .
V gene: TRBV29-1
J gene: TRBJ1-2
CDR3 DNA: TGCAGCGTTGAAGAAAATACAGGGGCCACCTTC
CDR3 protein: CSVEENTGATF

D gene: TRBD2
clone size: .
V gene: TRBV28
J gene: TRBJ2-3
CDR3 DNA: TGTGCCAGCAGTTTAAATGATGGGCTAGCGGGGGGGATTGGGGCAGATACGCAGTATTTT
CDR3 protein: CASSLNDGLAGGIGADTQYF

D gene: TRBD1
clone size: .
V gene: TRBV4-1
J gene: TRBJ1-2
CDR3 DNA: TGCGCCAGCAGCCAAGTATCGGGACAGCTCTATGGCTACACCTTC
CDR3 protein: CASSQVSGQLYGYTF